The 4 T cell receptor beta chains below come from one sample, sequenced in a study of STAT5B mutations in CD4+ large granular lymphocyte leukemia. Measured with immunoSEQ multiplex PCR; TCRdb has only the in-frame clones, and not every one. Of fewer than 5,000 clones in the sample, about four fifths were seen once. Sequencing was performed on PBMCs. The receptors originated from a man between 65 and 80 years old with CD4+ T-cell large granular lymphocyte leukemia.

The rearrangement uses TRBV19 and TRBJ2-3; 7 nucleotides align to TRBD1. The CDR3 is 16 residues long. V was pared by 0 bases and J by 4 bases, with 7 bases of the junction left unmatched. Germline loops: CDR1 LNHDA, CDR2 SQIVND (reference sequence). The CDR3 nucleotides are TGTGCCAGTAGTATAGATGTAACAGGGGTCGCAGATACGCAGTATTTT. Translation: CASSIDVTGVADTQYF.

The rearrangement uses TRBV5-1 and TRBJ2-2; tentatively, D is TRBD1 (5 bases). From germline, CDR1 is SGHRS and CDR2 YFSETQ. Between the trimmed V and J ends, which lost 0 bases and 6 bases, there was a span of 12 bases. The CDR3 extends over 15 amino acids. The CDR3 region has the DNA TGCGCCAGCAGCTTGGTTGCCAGGGCCGCCGGGGAGCTGTTTTTT. It specifies CASSLVARAAGELFF.

The V gene is TRBV10-3, the J gene TRBJ2-3; 7 bases match TRBD1. Trimming at V came to 6 bases and at J to 1 base, leaving 7 bases not matched to a gene. The CDR3 consists of 15 residues. CDR1 and CDR2 from the germline V gene are ENHRY and SYGVKD. The CDR3 sequence is CAISVGQAGTDTQYF. The CDR3 nucleotides are TGTGCCATCAGCGTCGGACAGGCTGGCACAGATACGCAGTATTTT.

This rearrangement joins TRBV5-8 to TRBJ2-3; D gene ambiguous. Germline CDR1 reads SGHTS; CDR2 reads YDEGEE. Trimming removed 4 bases at V and 4 bases at J, with 25 bases between. The CDR3 loop spans 18 amino acids. The CDR3 is CASSPPPPYSLMADTQYF. The CDR3 DNA follows: TGTGCCAGCAGCCCACCTCCACCGTACAGCCTCATGGCAGATACGCAGTATTTT.